The clone carrying this T cell receptor beta chain was seen a few times. The antigen remains undetermined. This sample is part of a study of T cells in Graves' hyperthyroidism and ophthalmopathy. General observations from the study: A model of 13 V-J pairs discriminated ophthalmopathy from stable hyperthyroidism. Blood also contained most expanded thyroid clonotypes above 0.001.

Trimming took 8 bases from V and 0 from J, leaving 13 bases between them. The CDR3 loop spans 15 amino acids. CDR1 and CDR2 from the germline V gene are SNHLY and FYNNEI. Researchers took RNA transcripts and amplified the TCR beta CDR3 regions from them. In the first-round RT-PCR of the TCR CDR3, the HTBI primer set was used. TCRdb ran MiXCR on the multiplex PCR reads and lists one entry per CDR3 protein. This sample has about 96,000 distinct CDR3 sequences, with roughly 49% found just once. This clonotype was sampled from a woman aged 40-49 years with Graves' hyperthyroidism. Sequences were obtained from blood. The chain combines TRBV2 with TRBJ1-4; the D is unclear. The CDR3 DNA reads TGTGCCAGCTTAGACTTCGGGTCAACTAATGAAAAACTGTTTTTT. Its protein product is CASLDFGSTNEKLFF.